What follows are 10 T cell receptor beta chains derived from one specimen sequenced in a study of blood T cells in healthy people across ages. Then a second PCR, running roughly 6 to 11 cycles, was carried out with a sample-barcoded 5' primer and a J-beta primer mix. TCRdb analysed the 5' RACE reads with MiXCR anew, one entry per CDR3 protein. The sample has under 950,000 distinct CDR3 sequences, approximately 22% seen once; the top ten hold about 22%. The sequencing sample was made of blood. These receptors were obtained from a man between 65 and 79 years old in good health.

The chain uses TRBV20-1 and TRBJ2-7; no definite D call. The DNA end lines up better with TRBJ2-5; the J call may be wrong. Germline CDR1 DFQATT, CDR2 SNEGSKA (reference sequence). The CDR3 spans 12 residues. Written as DNA, the CDR3 is TGCAGTGCACCGGACCAACAAGAGACCCAGTACTTC. This gives the protein CSAPDQQETQYF.

The rearrangement uses TRBV28 and TRBJ2-1, with 8 bases lining up with TRBD1. Germline V gene data show CDR1 as MDHEN and CDR2 as SYDVKM. With V trimmed by 4 bases and J by 9 bases, 5 bases remained unmatched. The CDR3 is 13 amino acids. CDR3 sequence reads: CASSYQTGGEQFF. The CDR3 DNA reads as TGTGCCAGCAGTTACCAAACAGGGGGTGAGCAGTTCTTC.

Comments on this clonotype: One junction end disagrees with the germline gene, perhaps due to a read error. The rearrangement joins TRBV3-1 to TRBJ2-3; D is perhaps TRBD1 or TRBD2 (6 bases each). The germline V gene encodes CDR1 LGHDT and CDR2 YNNKEL (reference sequence). This CDR3 has 15 amino acids. The CDR3 sequence: CASSQDTGEDSVGSF. DNA for the CDR3: TGTGCCAGCAGCCAAGATACTGGGGAGGACAGTGTTGGTAGTTTT.

This chain joins TRBV9 and TRBJ2-1; possible D gene TRBD2, 7 bases. The assigned J gene may be wrong: the sequence end matches TRBJ2-5 better. The CDR3 is made up of 14 amino acids. In germline, CDR1 is SGDLS, CDR2 YYNGEE. The CDR3 region has the DNA TGTGCCAGCAGCCCAAGGGGGGGCAGGGAGACCCAGTACTTC. As protein: CASSPRGGRETQYF.

The V gene is TRBV7-7, the J gene TRBJ2-6; 10 bases fit TRBD1. Germline CDR1 and CDR2: SSHAT and FNYEAQ (reference sequence). CDR3 size: 16 residues. J lost 1 base, V lost 11 bases, and 8 bases had no gene match. The DNA for the CDR3 is TGTGCCGTAGGGGGACAGGGGTCATCTGGGGCCAACGTCCTGACTTTC. Its protein product is CAVGGQGSSGANVLTF. Using reference TRBV7-7 and TRBJ2-6 for the parts outside the CDR3, the full variable domain is GAGVSQSPRYKVTKRGQDVTLRCDPISSHATLYWYQQALGQGPEFLTYFNYEAQPDKSGLPSDRFSAERPEGSISTLTIQRTEQRDSAMYRCAVGGQGSSGANVLTFGAGSRLTVL.

This clonotype was recorded at least ten times. This rearrangement joins TRBV6-6 to TRBJ2-5, with D uncertain. This CDR3 is built from 13 residues. V lost 4 bases to trimming and J lost 3 bases, with 9 bases between them. CDR1 and CDR2 (germline): MNHNY, SVGAGI (reference sequence). The CDR3 DNA is TGTGCCAGCAGTTCGACAAAAAAAGAGACCCAGTACTTC. Its translation: CASSSTKKETQYF.

As for this clonotype: Because the CDR3 is missing its conserved closing phenylalanine or tryptophan, this is likely a read error. The chain carries TRBV14 and TRBJ1-2, with TRBD1 as a possible D gene (5 bases). Germline V CDR1 and CDR2: SGHDN, FVKESK. The CDR3 runs 13 residues. V was shortened by 4 bases and J by 8 bases, with 14 bases between the two germline ends. The CDR3 sequence is CASSRRGTYGYTL. The CDR3 coding sequence is TGTGCCAGCAGCCGCCGCGGGACGTACGGCTACACCCTC.

This clonotype came up a few times. The chain employs TRBV9 and TRBJ1-1; 7 positions agree with TRBD1. The CDR3 sequence is 14 residues long. V trimming: 4 bases; J trimming: 4 bases; junction bases outside the gene matches: 7. The germline V gene encodes CDR1 SGDLS and CDR2 YYNGEE. The CDR3 coding sequence is TGTGCCAGCAGCAGAACAGGGGCCGGCACTGAAGCTTTCTTT. Its protein product is CASSRTGAGTEAFF.

The J gene is TRBJ1-1, the V gene TRBV25-1; D is unresolved. V shed 7 bases and J shed 7 bases, with 10 bases lying between them. The V gene's germline CDR1 is MGHDK and CDR2 SYGVNS. This CDR3 has 11 residues. This chain's CDR3 is CASTGLDEAFF. The CDR3 bases are TGTGCCAGCACAGGACTCGATGAAGCTTTCTTT.

The chain links TRBV7-3 to TRBJ2-5; a weak D match, TRBD1 (5 bases). The germline V gene has CDR1 SGHTA and CDR2 FQGTGA. The CDR3 runs 13 residues. The ends were cut back, 7 bases at V and 1 base at J, with 10 bases in the middle. Here the CDR3 DNA reads TGTGCCAGCAAGTCCGACAGCCAAGAGACCCAGTACTTC. This sequence encodes CASKSDSQETQYF.